Presented here are 30 T cell receptor delta chains from one specimen sequenced in a study of gamma-delta chains in newborns, infants, children. TCRdb reanalysed the reads via CATT. The sample holds about 2,600 delta-chain clones, 0.9% to 1.2% seen once. The specimen sequenced was blood. The receptors were gathered from a child who was a newborn, infant or young child, either healthy, febrile or measles-vaccinated (not recorded which).

This clone was observed a few times. This DNA's translation differs at residue 3 from TCRdb's protein, which comes from a much larger clone; a read error is likely, and the protein shown is translated from the DNA. This chain links TRDV2 with TRDJ2; TRDD3 matches at 8 bases. Germline loops: CDR1 GEAIGNYY, CDR2 EKD. The CDR3 loop spans 14 amino acids. The CDR3 loop reads CARDTVGDTAQLFF. The CDR3 nucleotides are TGTGCCCGTGACACCGTGGGGGATACAGCACAACTCTTCTTT.

Comment on this clone: The junction and the germline gene differ at one end; a read error may be behind it. V and J are TRDV2 and TRDJ2, with 8 bases identical to TRDD3. Germline V gives CDR1 GEAIGNYY, CDR2 EKD. The CDR3 consists of 15 residues. The CDR3 coding sequence is TGTGCCTGTGACACACTGGGGGCTACGACAGCACACCTCTTCTTT. Protein: CACDTLGATTAHLFF.

There are a few counts of this clone. The protein in TCRdb stems from a much larger clone and differs at residue 8 from this DNA's translation, likely a read error; here the protein is translated from the DNA. In DNA, the CDR3 is TGTGCCTGTGACACCGCTTATGACTGGGGGATACGCTCCTGGGACACCCGACAGATGTTTTTC. As protein: CACDTAYDWGIRSWDTRQMFF. V and J are TRDV2 and TRDJ3; 13 bases match TRDD3. Germline trimming cut 0 bases from V and 0 bases from J; bases unmatched to any gene: 7. CDR1 and CDR2 from the germline V gene are GEAIGNYY and EKD. The CDR3 totals 21 residues.

This clone has more than one count but fewer than ten. The translation of this DNA and the TCRdb protein of a much larger clone differ at residue 8, probably owing to a read error; the protein shown here is translated from the DNA. The chain recombines TRDV2 with TRDJ2; perhaps TRDD3 as D (5 bases). Germline V gene lookup returns CDR1 GEAIGNYY and CDR2 EKD. V shed 0 bases and J shed 0 bases, with 10 bases lying between them. The CDR3 is 16 amino acids. The CDR3 DNA follows: TGTGCCTGTGACACCGTGGGGTATACTTTGACAGCACAACTCTTCTTT. It codes for CACDTVGYTLTAQLFF.

Notes on this clone: A far larger clone is a single base away, which makes a read error likely. The rearrangement links TRDV2 to TRDJ3; no reliable D call. Germline-derived CDR1 and CDR2 are GEAIGNYY and EKD. This CDR3 contains 16 residues. Deletions cut 0 bases from V and 1 base from J, with 6 bases between. In DNA form, the CDR3 reads TGTGCCTGTGACACCGTGGGATCCTGGGACACCCGACAGATGTTTTTC. Protein product: CACDTVGSWDTRQMFF.

The sample holds a few counts of this clone. TCRdb shows a much larger clone's protein in place of this DNA's translation, and the two differ at residue 11, likely through a read error; the protein shown is translated from the DNA. The rearrangement uses TRDV2 and TRDJ3, with 12 nucleotides matching TRDD3. J lost 0 bases, V lost 0 bases, and 5 bases had no gene match. This CDR3 is built from 20 residues. Germline values: CDR1 GEAIGNYY, CDR2 EKD. Here the CDR3 DNA reads TGTGCCTGTGACACCGTACTGGGGGATACCCTCTCCTGGGACACCCGACAGATGTTTTTC. This gives the protein CACDTVLGDTLSWDTRQMFF.

Regarding this clone: A far larger clone is just one base off, so this is likely a read error. This CDR3 is also generated by other DNA sequences in the sample. The chain recombines TRDV2 with TRDJ3; 11 bases map to TRDD3. The CDR3 contains 19 residues. CDR1 is GEAIGNYY, CDR2 EKD, per germline. The CDR3, as DNA: TGTGCTTGTGACCCATTACTGGGGGATAATCCCTGGGACACCCGACAGATGTTTTTC. This translates into CACDPLLGDNPWDTRQMFF.

This chain connects TRDV2 to TRDJ1; TRDD3 matches at 10 bases. Germline trimming cut 0 bases from V and 2 bases from J; bases unmatched to any gene: 5. Per germline, CDR1 GEAIGNYY and CDR2 EKD. The CDR3 has 16 amino acids. CDR3 sequence (DNA): TGTGCCTGTGACACCCTTCTACTGGGGGATACCGATAAACTCATCTTT. Its protein is CACDTLLLGDTDKLIF.

This clone was observed a few times. In DNA, the CDR3 is TGTGCCTGTGACACCGTCCAAGGGGATCCAAGCTCCTGGGACACCCGACAGATGTTTTTC. Encoded protein: CACDTVQGDPSSWDTRQMFF. V gene TRDV2 combines with J gene TRDJ3, with D perhaps matching TRDD3 (6 bases). Germline CDR1 reads GEAIGNYY; CDR2 reads EKD. The CDR3 sequence is 20 residues long. Trimming cost V 0 bases and J 0 bases, with 17 bases left between them.

This clone is medium-sized. It differs at one base from a far larger clone, so likely a read error. V and J are TRDV2 and TRDJ2, with D possibly matching TRDD3 (6 bases). The CDR3 covers 15 residues. Germline V lookup: CDR1 GEAIGNYY, CDR2 EKD. Trimming took 0 bases from V and 5 from J, leaving 12 bases between them. The CDR3 sequence is CACDTVGGTTAQLFF. The CDR3 bases are TGTGCCTGTGACACCGTGGGGGGCACCACAGCACAACTCTTCTTT.

Judged by abundance, this clone is large. Other DNA sequences within the sample encode an identical CDR3. V gene TRDV2 combines with J gene TRDJ3; D possibly corresponds to TRDD3 (5 bases). In germline, CDR1 is GEAIGNYY, CDR2 EKD. The V end lost 0 bases, the J end lost 5 bases, and 13 bases lay between the germline ends. This CDR3 has 17 residues. Here the CDR3 DNA reads TGTGCCTGTGACACCGTCTGGGATGAGCGGGACACCCGACAGATGTTTTTC. This gives the protein CACDTVWDERDTRQMFF.

Notes on this clone: The mismatch at residue 7 between this DNA's translation and the TCRdb protein of a much larger clone likely reflects a read error; the protein shown is translated from the DNA. The rearrangement joins TRDV2 to TRDJ3, with a possible D match to TRDD3 (5 bases). Germline V gene lookup returns CDR1 GEAIGNYY and CDR2 EKD. The CDR3 has 18 amino acids. V was trimmed by 2 bases and J by 0 bases, leaving 13 bases between them. The CDR3: CACDILEESSWDTRQMFF. The CDR3 DNA sequence: TGTGCCTGTGACATACTGGAGGAGAGCTCCTGGGACACCCGACAGATGTTTTTC.

This clone came up a few times. The protein given by TCRdb reflects a much larger clone and differs at residue 6 from this DNA's translation, likely from a read error; the protein shown is the DNA's translation. The chain links TRDV2 to TRDJ3; the match to TRDD3 covers 10 bases. J gave up 0 bases and V 0 bases, and 19 bases lay outside the gene matches. CDR3 length: 24 amino acids. Per germline, CDR1 GEAIGNYY and CDR2 EKD. In DNA, the CDR3 is TGTGCCTGTGACACCAGACGTAGTTCCTACTGGGGGATGTACAGCTCCTGGGACACCCGACAGATGTTTTTC. It translates to CACDTRRSSYWGMYSSWDTRQMFF.

This clone has a handful of counts. TCRdb attributes to this sequence the protein of a much larger clone, which differs from the DNA translation at residue 14; a read error is likely, and the protein displayed is translated from the DNA. CDR3 DNA: TGTGCCTGTGACAAACTGGGGGATTACTGGGACACCCGACGGATGTTTTTC. Translating it yields CACDKLGDYWDTRRMFF. This sequence joins TRDV2 and TRDJ3, with TRDD3 matching 10 bases. The germline V gene encodes CDR1 GEAIGNYY and CDR2 EKD. The CDR3 consists of 17 residues.

This clone was counted a few times. A far bigger clonotype differs at one base, so this is likely a read error. The V gene is TRDV2, the J gene TRDJ3; 13 bases line up with TRDD3. The CDR3 runs to 19 residues. Germline CDR1 reads GEAIGNYY; CDR2 reads EKD. V lost 2 bases and J lost 4; bases outside the gene matches: 7. The CDR3 DNA sequence: TGTGCCTGTGACAGGGTACTGGGGGATACGCAGTGGGACACCCGACAGATGTTTTTC. Translating gives CACDRVLGDTQWDTRQMFF.

Points on this clone: This DNA's translation differs at residue 6 from TCRdb's protein, which comes from a much larger clone; a read error is likely, and the protein shown is translated from the DNA. The chain has TRDV2 and TRDJ3, with 8 bases that match TRDD3. This CDR3 has 17 residues. The germline V gene encodes CDR1 GEAIGNYY and CDR2 EKD. With V trimmed by 0 bases and J by 3 bases, 3 bases remained unmatched. CDR3 loop: CACDTIGGYWDTRQMFF. DNA of the CDR3: TGTGCCTGTGACACCATCGGGGGATACTGGGACACCCGACAGATGTTTTTC.

This clone was picked up many times. A far larger clone is just one base off, so this is likely a read error. Distinct nucleotide sequences in the sample also encode this CDR3. The CDR3, as DNA: TGTGCCTGTGACCCCTTGGGGGGATACTCCTGGGACACCCGACAGATGTTTTTC. It is translated as CACDPLGGYSWDTRQMFF. The V gene is TRDV2, the J gene TRDJ3; 8 positions agree with TRDD3. The CDR3 sequence is 18 residues long. V lost 3 bases and J lost 0; bases outside the gene matches: 6. Germline CDR1 and CDR2: GEAIGNYY and EKD.

About this clone itself: A read error likely explains why the TCRdb protein, taken from a much larger clone, differs from this DNA's translation at residue 7; the protein shown is translated from the DNA. The rearrangement links TRDV2 to TRDJ2; tentatively, D is TRDD3 (5 bases). The CDR3 is 14 residues long. The germline gives CDR1 GEAIGNYY, CDR2 EKD. V was clipped by 0 bases and J by 5 bases, with 9 bases between them. The CDR3 DNA is TGTGCCTGTGACACCGTGAGGGATACAGCACAACTCTTCTTT. The encoded protein is CACDTVRDTAQLFF.

This clone came up a few times. TCRdb shows a much larger clone's protein in place of this DNA's translation, and the two differ at residue 11, likely through a read error; the protein shown is translated from the DNA. V and J are TRDV2 and TRDJ3, with 11 positions matching TRDD3. The CDR3 runs to 19 residues. J gave up 2 bases and V 2 bases, and 7 bases lay outside the gene matches. Germline V CDR1 and CDR2: GEAIGNYY, EKD. The CDR3 spells CACDKVLGDSPWDTRQMFF. The CDR3 DNA reads TGTGCCTGTGACAAAGTACTGGGGGATAGCCCCTGGGACACCCGACAGATGTTTTTC.

This clone was observed a handful of times. TCRdb assigns this DNA the protein of a much larger clone, which departs from its translation at residue 7; this likely reflects a read error, and the protein shown comes from translating the DNA. The chain links TRDV2 to TRDJ1; D gene ambiguous. CDR1 is GEAIGNYY, CDR2 EKD, per germline. Trimming removed 2 bases at V and 2 bases at J, with 11 bases between. The CDR3 extends over 14 amino acids. CDR3 sequence (DNA): TGTGCCTGTGACAAATGGGAGAAGACCGATAAACTCATCTTT. Protein sequence: CACDKWEKTDKLIF.

This clone has only a few counts. The translation of this DNA and the TCRdb protein of a much larger clone differ at residue 17, probably owing to a read error; the protein shown here is translated from the DNA. This chain connects TRDV2 to TRDJ3; possibly TRDD3 for D (5 bases). Germline V gene data show CDR1 as GEAIGNYY and CDR2 as EKD. CDR3 length: 19 residues. The CDR3 here is CACDTGPGVHSWDTRQVFF. DNA for the CDR3: TGTGCCTGTGACACGGGACCGGGGGTCCACTCCTGGGACACCCGACAGGTGTTTTTC.

This clone was seen only a few times. The protein given by TCRdb reflects a much larger clone and differs at residue 16 from this DNA's translation, likely from a read error; the protein shown is the DNA's translation. This chain links TRDV2 with TRDJ3; maybe TRDD3 (6 bases). Germline V gives CDR1 GEAIGNYY, CDR2 EKD. The CDR3 has 18 residues. DNA for the CDR3: TGTGCCTGTGACACCGTGGGGGGGAGCTCCTGGGACACCCGACAGACGTTTTTC. Protein product: CACDTVGGSSWDTRQTFF.

About this clone itself: This likely came from a read error, as a far larger clone is one base away. The same CDR3 also results from other DNA sequences found in this sample. This chain links TRDV3 with TRDJ1; D might be TRDD3 (5 bases). Germline V gene sequence: CDR1 TVYSNPD, CDR2 GDNSRS (reference sequence). The CDR3 spans 16 residues. CDR3 DNA: TGTGCCTCCCCGGGGGTTCTGTTGGACTACACCGATAAGCTCATCTTT. Translating it yields CASPGVLLDYTDKLIF.

A note on this clone: With only one base between it and a far larger clone, this is likely a read error. Distinct nucleotide sequences in the sample also encode this CDR3. The chain links TRDV2 to TRDJ3; TRDD3 aligns across 13 bases. Per germline, CDR1 GEAIGNYY and CDR2 EKD. There are 21 residues in the CDR3. V shed 0 bases and J 2 bases; nucleotides not matched to a gene: 9. CDR3 sequence (DNA): TGTGCCTGTGACACCGTACTGGGGGATACGCTGTCCCCCTGGGACACCCGACAGATGTTTTTC. It translates to CACDTVLGDTLSPWDTRQMFF.

Details on this clone: The protein in TCRdb stems from a much larger clone and differs at residue 4 from this DNA's translation, likely a read error; here the protein is translated from the DNA. This chain's CDR3 is CACGWGISSWDTRQMFF. The CDR3 nucleotides are TGTGCCTGTGGCTGGGGGATAAGCTCCTGGGACACCCGACAGATGTTTTTC. The chain is built from TRDV2 and TRDJ3, with 10 bases aligning to TRDD3. The CDR3 runs 17 residues. Trimming at V came to 5 bases and at J to 0 bases, leaving 3 bases not matched to a gene. CDR1 and CDR2 from the germline V gene are GEAIGNYY and EKD.

This clone was found many times. A far larger clone differs by one base, so this is likely a read error. The rearrangement joins TRDV2 to TRDJ3; TRDD3 matches at 7 bases. The CDR3 spans 18 residues. Per germline, CDR1 GEAIGNYY and CDR2 EKD. DNA of the CDR3: TGTGCCTGTGACGTACTGGGGTTTAGCTCCCGGGACACCCGACAGATGTTTTTC. As protein: CACDVLGFSSRDTRQMFF.

This clone came up a few times. TCRdb records a much larger clone's protein for this DNA, with a difference at residue 12 that likely arises from a read error; the protein given is the translation of the DNA. This sample also contains other DNA sequences that code for the same CDR3. V and J are TRDV2 and TRDJ3; 12 nucleotides align to TRDD3. CDR1 GEAIGNYY and CDR2 EKD come from the germline V gene. The ends lost 0 bases at V and 5 bases at J; junction bases unmatched: 7. This CDR3 contains 19 residues. The DNA of the CDR3 is TGTGCCTGTGACACCGTACTGGGGGATACCACCCGGGACACCCGACAGATGTTTTTC. Its translation: CACDTVLGDTTRDTRQMFF.

This clone was found a few times. The mismatch at residue 12 between this DNA's translation and the TCRdb protein of a much larger clone likely reflects a read error; the protein shown is translated from the DNA. This chain joins TRDV2 and TRDJ3; tentative D call: TRDD3 (5 bases). CDR3 length: 19 amino acids. Germline CDR1 reads GEAIGNYY; CDR2 reads EKD. The CDR3 DNA is TGTGCCTGTGACACGGGACCGGGGGTCCACTCCCGGGACACCCGACAGATGTTTTTC. Protein product: CACDTGPGVHSRDTRQMFF.

This clone showed up many times. A read error is the likely source, as a far larger clone sits one nucleotide away. The CDR3 sequence is CACDLPTGTSWDTRQMFF. The DNA of the CDR3 is TGTGCCTGTGACTTGCCTACTGGGACCTCCTGGGACACCCGACAGATGTTTTTC. The J gene is TRDJ3, the V gene TRDV2, with D perhaps matching TRDD3 (6 bases). V lost 3 bases and J lost 0, with 14 bases in between. This CDR3 comprises 18 residues. CDR1 and CDR2 from the germline V gene are GEAIGNYY and EKD.

Turning to this clone: The protein TCRdb lists belongs to a much larger clone and differs from this DNA's translation at residue 19, which points to a read error; the protein shown is made from the DNA. This chain joins TRDV2 and TRDJ3; TRDD3 agrees at 8 bases. This CDR3 contains 21 residues. CDR1 and CDR2 from the germline V gene are GEAIGNYY and EKD. CDR3 nucleotide sequence: TGTGCCTGTGATGTACTGGGGGTTCGCCGTCCTAGCTCCTGGGACACCCGACAGACGTTTTTC. It is translated as CACDVLGVRRPSSWDTRQTFF.